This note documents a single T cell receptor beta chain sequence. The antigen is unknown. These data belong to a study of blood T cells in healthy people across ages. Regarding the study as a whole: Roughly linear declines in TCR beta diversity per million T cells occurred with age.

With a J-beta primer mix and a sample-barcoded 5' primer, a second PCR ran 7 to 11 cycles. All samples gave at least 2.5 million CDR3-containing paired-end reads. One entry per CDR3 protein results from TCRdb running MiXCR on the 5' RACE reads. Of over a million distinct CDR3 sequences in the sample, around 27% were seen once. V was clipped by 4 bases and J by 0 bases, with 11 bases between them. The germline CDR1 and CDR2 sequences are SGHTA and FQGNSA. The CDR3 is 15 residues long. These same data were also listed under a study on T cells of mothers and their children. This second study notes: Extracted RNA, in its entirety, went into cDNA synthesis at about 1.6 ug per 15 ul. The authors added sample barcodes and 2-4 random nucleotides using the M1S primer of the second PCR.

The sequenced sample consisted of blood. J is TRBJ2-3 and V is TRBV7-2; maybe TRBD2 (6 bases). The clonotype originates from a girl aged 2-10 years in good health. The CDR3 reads CASSSKSGSTDTQYF. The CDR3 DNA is TGTGCCAGCAGCTCGAAAAGCGGGAGCACAGATACGCAGTATTTT.